Listed below are T cell receptor beta chains from one sample, sequenced in a study of blood T cell repertoires in COVID-19. Profiled with immunoSEQ multiplex PCR; TCRdb holds only in-frame clones, not every one. The repertoire includes about 98,000 clones, 70% to 90% of them detected once, and approximately 2% sits in the top ten. Sequenced sample: peripheral blood. These receptors originate from a man between 45 and 60 years old with active COVID-19. Each CDR3 is given with its conserved first and last residue. The D gene is left open where the match is weak. Rows may omit the clone size; those that give it use once, few, many or a size class.

clone size	D gene	V gene	J gene	CDR3 protein	CDR3 DNA
.	.	TRBV6-5	TRBJ1-2	CASSYGRGYGYTF	TGTGCCAGCAGTTACGGCCGAGGATATGGCTACACCTTC
once	.	TRBV18	TRBJ1-1	CASSPKQGGGTEAFF	TGTGCCAGCTCACCAAAACAGGGCGGGGGAACTGAAGCTTTCTTT
.	.	TRBV2	TRBJ2-2	CASHVGGGSGELFF	TGTGCCAGTCATGTTGGGGGCGGTTCCGGGGAGCTGTTTTTT
.	TRBD1	TRBV19	TRBJ2-7	CARTTDRGF	TGTGCCAGGACCACCGACAGGGGGTTC
.	TRBD1	TRBV30	TRBJ1-1	CAWSGQGSTEAFF	TGTGCCTGGAGTGGACAGGGAAGCACTGAAGCTTTCTTT
.	.	TRBV12-3/TRBV12-4	TRBJ2-3	CASSRVHTQYF	TGTGCCAGCAGTCGTGTTCATACGCAGTATTTT
once	.	TRBV11-2	TRBJ1-1	CASSLQGNTEAFF	TGTGCCAGCAGCTTGCAGGGGAACACTGAAGCTTTCTTT
.	.	TRBV19	TRBJ1-1	CASSILQGNTEAFF	TGTGCCAGTAGTATATTACAGGGGAACACTGAAGCTTTCTTT
.	TRBD1	TRBV9	TRBJ2-5	CASSAQGARETQYF	TGTGCCAGCAGCGCGCAGGGGGCGCGGGAGACCCAGTACTTC
.	.	TRBV3-1/TRBV3-2	TRBJ1-1	CASSRGQTKAFF	TGTGCCAGCAGCCGCGGACAGACCAAAGCTTTCTTT
once	.	TRBV3-1/TRBV3-2	TRBJ1-1	CASGGGGLNTEAFF	TGTGCCAGCGGCGGGGGGGGTTTGAACACTGAAGCTTTCTTT
.	TRBD1	TRBV11-2	TRBJ2-2	CASQQGDTGELFF	TGTGCCAGCCAGCAGGGGGACACCGGGGAGCTGTTTTTT
.	TRBD1	TRBV6-6	TRBJ1-2	CASSRTGEDGYTF	TGTGCCAGCAGCCGGACAGGGGAGGATGGCTACACCTTC
many	TRBD1	TRBV6-5	TRBJ1-6	CASRRGQLGDSPLHF	TGTGCCAGCAGGAGGGGGCAGTTAGGGGATTCACCCCTCCACTTT
.	TRBD1	TRBV7-8	TRBJ1-6	CASSLRQGSSYNSPLHF	TGTGCCAGCAGCTTAAGACAGGGAAGCTCCTATAATTCACCCCTCCACTTT
.	.	TRBV6-6	TRBJ1-3	CASKLQGGDGNTIYF	TGTGCCAGCAAGCTACAGGGAGGGGATGGGAACACCATATATTTT
.	TRBD1	TRBV15	TRBJ2-1	CATSTGTGSNVGQFF	TGTGCCACCAGTACCGGGACAGGGTCTAACGTAGGGCAGTTCTTC
.	TRBD2	TRBV5-4	TRBJ2-1	CASSSSGGFYNEQFF	TGTGCCAGCAGCTCGAGCGGGGGATTTTACAATGAGCAGTTCTTC
.	.	TRBV3-1/TRBV3-2	TRBJ2-7	CASSQNPAGLATYEQYF	TGTGCCAGCAGCCAAAACCCCGCGGGACTGGCGACCTACGAGCAGTACTTC
.	TRBD1	TRBV6-5	TRBJ2-5	CASSYWDRGVETQYF	TGTGCCAGCAGTTATTGGGACAGGGGAGTAGAGACCCAGTACTTC
.	.	TRBV7-3	TRBJ1-1	CASSDPTRGNTEAFF	TGTGCCAGCAGCGACCCGACAAGGGGGAACACTGAAGCTTTCTTT
.	TRBD1	TRBV9	TRBJ1-3	CASSNRGNTIYF	TGTGCCAGCAGCAACAGGGGGAACACCATATATTTT
many	.	TRBV7-9	TRBJ2-5	CASSSDGLATQYF	TGTGCCAGCAGCTCAGATGGTTTAGCGACCCAGTACTTC
once	.	TRBV5-8	TRBJ1-1	CASSPPGPGTEAFF	TGTGCCAGCAGCCCCCCGGGCCCGGGGACTGAAGCTTTCTTT
.	.	TRBV13	TRBJ2-3	CASSTFAGGSGLLDTQYF	TGTGCCAGCAGCACTTTTGCTGGGGGCTCCGGGTTATTGGATACGCAGTATTTT
.	TRBD1	TRBV12-3/TRBV12-4	TRBJ2-7	CASSPGTVYEQYF	TGTGCCAGCAGTCCCGGGACAGTTTACGAGCAGTACTTC
.	TRBD1	TRBV19	TRBJ2-7	CASSRGQGFSYEQYF	TGTGCCAGTAGTAGAGGACAGGGGTTCTCCTACGAGCAGTACTTC